These T cell receptor beta chains were read from a single sample in a study of regulatory T cells in long-lasting Graves disease. Each CDR3 protein gets one entry after TCRdb re-called the multiplex PCR reads with MiXCR. Among almost 350,000 distinct CDR3 sequences, around a fifth were seen once, and the ten largest hold over 25%. The sample was peripheral blood mononuclear cells (PBMCs), taken when the disease was refractory, from a patient treated with antithyroid drugs. The receptors were sampled from a female donor with Graves disease. Each CDR3 is given with its conserved first and last residue. D genes are given only for firm matches. Size is omitted from some rows. Given values are once, few, many or a class for expanded clones.

J,V,size,D,CDR3,DNA
TRBJ2-7,TRBV5-1,few,TRBD1,CASSKTGSQYF,TGCGCCAGCAGCAAGACAGGGTCCCAGTACTTC
TRBJ2-2,TRBV7-2,.,.,CASSLVGTRNTGELFF,TGTGCCAGCAGCTTAGTCGGGACCCGCAACACCGGGGAGCTGTTTTTT
TRBJ2-3,TRBV27,.,.,CASSLFDTQYF,TGTGCCAGCAGCTTATTTGATACGCAGTATTTT
TRBJ2-7,TRBV30,.,TRBD1,CAWSGQGGEQYF,TGTGCCTGGAGTGGACAGGGGGGGGAGCAGTACTTC
TRBJ1-2,TRBV4-1,.,.,CASSQEITGRSYGYTF,TGCGCCAGCAGCCAAGAAATTACAGGTCGGTCCTATGGCTACACCTTC
TRBJ2-7,TRBV12-3/TRBV12-4,.,TRBD1,CASQTGSSYEQYF,TGTGCCAGCCAGACAGGGAGCTCCTACGAGCAGTACTTC
TRBJ2-1,TRBV11-2,few,TRBD2,CASIQGRGGNNEQFF,TGTGCCAGCATCCAAGGGCGGGGGGGTAACAATGAGCAGTTCTTC
TRBJ1-2,TRBV20-1,many,.,CSASTLGVYGYTF,TGCAGTGCTAGTACGCTGGGCGTCTATGGCTACACCTTC
TRBJ2-7,TRBV7-9,.,.,CASSLASRADEQYF,TGTGCCAGCAGCTTAGCTAGTAGAGCCGACGAGCAGTACTTC
TRBJ1-1,TRBV2,many,.,CASSELGGLGSFF,TGTGCCAGCAGTGAATTAGGTGGGCTCGGGTCTTTCTTT